In its sample, the clone carrying this T cell receptor (beta chain) was seen many times. Trimming at V came to 7 bases and at J to 0 bases, leaving 4 bases not matched to a gene. The CDR3 runs 14 residues. Germline V gives CDR1 DFQATT, CDR2 SNEGSKA (reference sequence). The source of the sample is a study of neurological immune-mediated disorders. MiXCR, run by TCRdb on the 5' RACE reads, gives a single entry per CDR3 protein. Counted here are under 75,000 distinct CDR3 sequences, about 3% occurring once; the ten biggest clones make up 5.2%. The gene calls are TRBV20-1 and TRBJ2-3, with 10 positions matching TRBD2. The clonotype comes from a woman between 45 and 60 years old with multiple sclerosis. The sample was PBMCs. The CDR3 region has the DNA TGCAGTGTAAGCGGGGGGGCTAGCACAGATACGCAGTATTTT. Residues: CSVSGGASTDTQYF.